This T cell receptor beta chain was obtained from a study of T-cell reconstitution after alpha-beta-depleted transplantation in children (dated by TCRdb to about 2016). For context, the study as a whole: The study quantitatively tracked T-cell immune reconstitution after TCRalphabeta/CD19-depleted allogeneic hematopoietic cell transplantation in children using TCR repertoire profiling. What the work shows at the level of the full study, not this receptor alone: Hyperexpanded clone frequencies declined over subsequent months; after one year, T-cell counts and TCRbeta diversity were mostly attributed to newly produced T cells. About two months after transplant, the apparently early recovery of alphabetaT-cell counts reportedly depended on just several hundred clones that had expanded rapidly and came from non-depleted graft cells. In some patients, high TCRbeta diversity at day 60 was attributed to recipient T cells and intrathymic progenitors that had survived conditioning.

This clonotype was detected ten times or more. The antigen it recognizes is unknown. No base quality information exists; no much larger clone differs at one position. Measured from the cysteine to the phenylalanine, the CDR3 is 16 residues long. The read is trimmed to its CDR3 DNA, 48 bases read in frame from base 1. Sequences SGDLS (CDR1) and YYNGEE (CDR2) are obtained from the germline V gene. Deletion took 2 bases off V and 8 bases off J, with a span of 20 bases between the germline ends. Library construction relied on PCR. The sequencer was an Illumina HiSeq 2500. TCR library preparation used molecular barcoding, with unique molecular identifiers applied to normalize quantification of the TCRbeta repertoire. TCRdb ran its own pipeline on the public reads, namely fastp trimming at Q25 and MiXCR clone calling, and kept in-frame beta chains. When rows share a CDR3 protein, they turn into one entry using the most common DNA and genes. The sample yields some 300,000 distinct CDR3 sequences; roughly 9.1% were counted once. Less than 9% of the sample is held by the ten biggest clonotypes.

Per the publication, the treatment or condition label means: allogeneic hematopoietic cell transplantation with graft depleted of TCRalphabeta T cells and CD19 B cells. The transplant recipients were children given TCRalphabeta/CD19-depleted allogeneic hematopoietic cell grafts. Recombination joined TRBV9 with TRBJ2-1; the D gene cannot be resolved beyond TRBD1 or TRBD2, each matching 7 bases. The TCR originated in a boy in the first two years of life with acute myeloid leukemia, due to receive a stem cell transplant. The sample was PBMCs, taken before TCRalphabeta/CD19-depleted stem cell transplant. The DNA sequence follows: TGTGCCAGCAGCGTGGTATCGGGGGGACAGTGGGATGAGCAGTTCTTC. It translates to CASSVVSGGQWDEQFF. Reference TRBV9 and TRBJ2-1 genes cover what lies past the CDR3, so the full variable domain is DSGVTQTPKHLITATGQRVTLRCSPRSGDLSVYWYQQSLDQGLQFLIQYYNGEERAKGNILERFSAQQFPDLHSELNLSSLELGDSALYFCASSVVSGGQWDEQFFGPGTRLTVL.